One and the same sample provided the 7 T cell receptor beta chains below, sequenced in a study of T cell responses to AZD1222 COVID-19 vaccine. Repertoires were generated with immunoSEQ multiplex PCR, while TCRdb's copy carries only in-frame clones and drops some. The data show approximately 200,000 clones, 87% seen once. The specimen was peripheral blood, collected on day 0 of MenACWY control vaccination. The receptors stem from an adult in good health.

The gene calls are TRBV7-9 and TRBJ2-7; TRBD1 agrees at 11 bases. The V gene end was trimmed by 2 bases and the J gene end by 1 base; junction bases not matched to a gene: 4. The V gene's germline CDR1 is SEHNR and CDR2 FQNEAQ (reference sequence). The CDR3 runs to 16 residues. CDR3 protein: CASSLSGTGGSYEQYF. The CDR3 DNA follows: TGTGCCAGCAGCTTATCCGGGACAGGGGGTTCCTACGAGCAGTACTTC.

CDR3 sequence reads: CSVDPSGAYNEQFF. The DNA for the CDR3 is TGCAGCGTTGATCCTAGCGGGGCCTACAATGAGCAGTTCTTC. The J gene is TRBJ2-1, the V gene TRBV29-1, with 9 bases aligning to TRBD2. Trimming cost V 3 bases and J 2 bases; bases outside gene matches: 2. Germline V gene lookup returns CDR1 SQVTM and CDR2 ANQGSEA. The CDR3 is made up of 14 amino acids.

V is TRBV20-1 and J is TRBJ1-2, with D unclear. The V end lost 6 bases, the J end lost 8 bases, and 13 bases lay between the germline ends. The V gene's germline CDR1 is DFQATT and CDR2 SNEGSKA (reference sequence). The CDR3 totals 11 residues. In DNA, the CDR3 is TGCAGTGCCGCCCAGGACGGGGGCTACACCTTC. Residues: CSAAQDGGYTF.

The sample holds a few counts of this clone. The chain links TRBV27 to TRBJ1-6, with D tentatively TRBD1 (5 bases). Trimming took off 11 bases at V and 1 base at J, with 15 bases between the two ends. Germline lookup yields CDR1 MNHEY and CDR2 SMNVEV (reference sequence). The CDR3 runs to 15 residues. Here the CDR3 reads CAPRTGDSYNSPLHF. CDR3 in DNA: TGTGCCCCCCGAACGGGGGATTCCTATAATTCACCCCTCCACTTT.

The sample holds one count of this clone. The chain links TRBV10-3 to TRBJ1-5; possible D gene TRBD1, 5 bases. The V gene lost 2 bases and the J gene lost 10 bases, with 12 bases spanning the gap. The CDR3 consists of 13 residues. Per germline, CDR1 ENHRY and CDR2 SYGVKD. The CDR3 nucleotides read TGTGCCATCAGTGAGGAAGGGGCGGAACCCCAGCATTTT. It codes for CAISEEGAEPQHF.

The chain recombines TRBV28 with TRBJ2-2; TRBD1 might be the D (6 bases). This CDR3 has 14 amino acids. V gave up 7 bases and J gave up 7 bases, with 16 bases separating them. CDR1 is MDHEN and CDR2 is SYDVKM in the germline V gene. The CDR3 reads CASTTQGFGGELFF. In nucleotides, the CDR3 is TGTGCCAGCACCACACAGGGATTCGGCGGGGAGCTGTTTTTT.

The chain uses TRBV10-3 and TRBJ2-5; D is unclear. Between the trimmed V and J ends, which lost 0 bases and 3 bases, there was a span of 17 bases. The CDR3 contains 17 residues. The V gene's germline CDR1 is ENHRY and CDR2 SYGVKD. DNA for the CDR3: TGTGCCATCAGTGAGTCGTGGGTTGACGGAACAGAAGAGACCCAGTACTTC. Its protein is CAISESWVDGTEETQYF.